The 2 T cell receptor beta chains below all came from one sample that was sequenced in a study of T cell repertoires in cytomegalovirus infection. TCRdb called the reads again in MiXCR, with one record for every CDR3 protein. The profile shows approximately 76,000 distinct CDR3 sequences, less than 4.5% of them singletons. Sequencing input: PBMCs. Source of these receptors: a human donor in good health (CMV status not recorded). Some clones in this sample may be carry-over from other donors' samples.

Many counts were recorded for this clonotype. The CDR3 loop reads CATSDWGTDTQYF. As DNA, the CDR3 is TGTGCCACCAGTGATTGGGGCACAGATACGCAGTATTTT. The V and J genes are TRBV24-1 and TRBJ2-3, with unresolved D. CDR3 length: 13 amino acids. The germline V gene has CDR1 KGHDR and CDR2 SFDVKD. V gave up 2 bases and J gave up 1 base, with 3 bases separating them.

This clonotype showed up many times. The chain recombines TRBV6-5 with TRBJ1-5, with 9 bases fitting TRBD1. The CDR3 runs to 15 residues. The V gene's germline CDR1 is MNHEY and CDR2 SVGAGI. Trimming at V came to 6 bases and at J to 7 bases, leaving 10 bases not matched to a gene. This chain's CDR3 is CASRPNRGLGQPQHF. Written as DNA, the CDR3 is TGTGCCAGCAGACCGAACAGGGGGCTCGGGCAGCCCCAGCATTTT.